Listed below are T cell receptor beta chains from one sample, sequenced in a study of T-cell reconstitution after alpha-beta-depleted transplantation in children. Via MiXCR, TCRdb re-called the PCR reads, giving one row per CDR3 protein. The sample includes 220,000 or so distinct CDR3 sequences, approximately 8% of them seen just once. Here the sequenced sample was PBMCs, mostly from graft donor cells, taken 180 days after TCRalphabeta/CD19-depleted stem cell transplant. The receptor source for this set is a male patient between 5 and 17 years old who had a stem cell transplant for acute lymphoblastic leukemia, so the T cells may come from the graft donor. The CDR3 runs from the conserved cysteine through the conserved F or W. A D gene is named only where the DNA matches it firmly. Clone size appears in some rows only: once, few, many, or a class for an expanded clone.

TRBV20-1	TRBJ2-3	many	TRBD2	TGCAGTGCTCCAGATCTTCCTTTTGCGGGAGGGCGTGCAGATACGCAGTATTTT	CSAPDLPFAGGRADTQYF
TRBV20-1	TRBJ2-7	many	NA	TGCAGTGCCCACCGTGTTTATAGCTCCTACGAGCAGTACTTC	CSAHRVYSSYEQYF
TRBV27	TRBJ2-1	many	TRBD1	TGTGCCAGCAGTTTATATCTCCAGGGGGCCACCTACAATGAGCAGTTCTTC	CASSLYLQGATYNEQFF
TRBV10-3	TRBJ2-1	many	TRBD2	TGTGCCATCAAGCGGGAGGGCGGAGTCGGTGAGCAGTTCTTC	CAIKREGGVGEQFF
TRBV5-1	TRBJ2-2	many	TRBD1	TGCGCCAGCAGCTCGACAGGGCTAGACACCGGGGAGCTGTTTTTT	CASSSTGLDTGELFF
TRBV27	TRBJ2-3	many	NA	TGTGCCAGCAGTTTAAGGGCCTCGAGCACAGATACGCAGTATTTT	CASSLRASSTDTQYF
TRBV20-1	TRBJ2-5	few	TRBD1	TGCAGTGCTAGACCGACGGACAGGGGTTTAGAGACCCAGTACTTC	CSARPTDRGLETQYF
TRBV6-4	TRBJ2-7	few	NA	TGTGCCAGCGGTAAATTCTACGAGCAGTACTTC	CASGKFYEQYF
TRBV3-1	TRBJ2-7	few	NA	TGTGCCAGCAGCCAAGACCTTCTTCGGGGACTGGTCTCCGAGCAGTACTTC	CASSQDLLRGLVSEQYF
TRBV12-3/TRBV12-4	TRBJ2-1	many	TRBD2	TGTGCCACCTCCAAGGGGACTAGCGGATACAATGAGCAGTTCTTC	CATSKGTSGYNEQFF
TRBV12-3/TRBV12-4	TRBJ1-5	many	TRBD1	TGTGCCAGCAGTTCCTCAGGGGGCTCTCAGCCCCAGCATTTT	CASSSSGGSQPQHF
TRBV29-1	TRBJ1-2	many	NA	TGCAGCGTTGACTGGCAGGGCGAGTACAACTATGGCTACACCTTC	CSVDWQGEYNYGYTF
TRBV19	TRBJ2-2	NA	TRBD2	TGTGCCACCAGCGGGAGGTCCCACACCGGGGAGCTGTTTTTT	CATSGRSHTGELFF
TRBV9	TRBJ2-3	many	NA	TGTGCCAGCAGCGTAAGCCCCCGCGGGCCTTGGGCGGGTACGCAGTATTTT	CASSVSPRGPWAGTQYF
TRBV20-1	TRBJ1-6	many	NA	TGCAGTGCTAGAGAACCGGTAAATTCACCCCTCCACTTT	CSAREPVNSPLHF
TRBV20-1	TRBJ2-3	many	NA	TGCAGTGCTGTAGGCACATATACGCAGTATTTT	CSAVGTYTQYF
TRBV5-1	TRBJ1-6	many	TRBD1	TGCGCCAGCAGCTTGGGGGGACAGGTGTCTAATTCACCCCTCCACTTT	CASSLGGQVSNSPLHF
TRBV10-3	TRBJ2-1	few	TRBD2	TGTGCCATCAGTGGGATTAGCGGGGGGGCCAATGAGCAGTTCTTC	CAISGISGGANEQFF
TRBV29-1	TRBJ2-1	many	NA	TGCAGCGTTCGAGGGGGGAGGGATTCCAATGAGCAGTTCTTC	CSVRGGRDSNEQFF
TRBV29-1	TRBJ2-7	many	TRBD2	TGCAGCGCCGTTGCGTCGAGGACACAAGGTGGGGGGGTTGCCTACGAGCAGTACTTC	CSAVASRTQGGGVAYEQYF
TRBV7-9	TRBJ1-2	NA	NA	TGTGCCAGCAGCACCCAACTAGATCGAATTTATGGCTACACCTTC	CASSTQLDRIYGYTF
TRBV20-1	TRBJ2-3	few	NA	TGCAGTGCTAGGGCAGACACAGATACGCAGTATTTT	CSARADTDTQYF